This T cell receptor (beta chain) was retrieved from a study of T cells in women clearing cervical HPV infection. Looking at the study overall: Case blood drawn at lesion detection; control blood after infection cleared.

Note on this clone: Its target is unknown. The read halts 3 residues ahead of the CDR3 end, with the missing end drawn from the germline J gene.

Study-level points and caveats: Controls had more TRBV6-7 (0.16%) than cases (around 0.11%). CIN3+ cases had significantly higher TCR repertoire richness than controls, but evenness did not differ.

TCRdb keeps only in-frame clones here, not all; method: immunoSEQ multiplex PCR. Found here are fewer than 15,000 clones; the top ten clones hold around 10%. Trimming took 6 bases from V and 0 from J, leaving 9 bases between them. This CDR3 has 13 amino acids. CDR1 is SGHTA, CDR2 FQGNSA, per germline. This receptor was taken from a woman aged 18 to 75 with a cervical HPV16 infection that either progressed to CIN3+ or cleared (not recorded which). The genes are TRBV7-2 and TRBJ2-7; D unclear. Source material: blood buffy coat. The CDR3 bases that were read are TGTGCCAGCAGTGACTCCCTCTCCTACGAG. It encodes CASSDSLSYE. The CDR3 in its entirety is CASSDSLSYEQYF.